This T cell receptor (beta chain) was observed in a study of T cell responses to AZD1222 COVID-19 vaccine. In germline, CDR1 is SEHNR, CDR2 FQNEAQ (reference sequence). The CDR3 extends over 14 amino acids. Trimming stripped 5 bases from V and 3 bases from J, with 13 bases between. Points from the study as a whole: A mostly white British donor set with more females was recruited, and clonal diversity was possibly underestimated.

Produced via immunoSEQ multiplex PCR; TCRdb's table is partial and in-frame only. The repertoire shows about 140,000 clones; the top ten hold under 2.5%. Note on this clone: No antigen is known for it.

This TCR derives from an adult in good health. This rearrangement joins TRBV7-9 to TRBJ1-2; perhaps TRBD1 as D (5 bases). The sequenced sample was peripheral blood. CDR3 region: CASSTGGEYYGYTF. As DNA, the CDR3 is TGTGCCAGCAGCACAGGAGGGGAATACTATGGCTACACCTTC.